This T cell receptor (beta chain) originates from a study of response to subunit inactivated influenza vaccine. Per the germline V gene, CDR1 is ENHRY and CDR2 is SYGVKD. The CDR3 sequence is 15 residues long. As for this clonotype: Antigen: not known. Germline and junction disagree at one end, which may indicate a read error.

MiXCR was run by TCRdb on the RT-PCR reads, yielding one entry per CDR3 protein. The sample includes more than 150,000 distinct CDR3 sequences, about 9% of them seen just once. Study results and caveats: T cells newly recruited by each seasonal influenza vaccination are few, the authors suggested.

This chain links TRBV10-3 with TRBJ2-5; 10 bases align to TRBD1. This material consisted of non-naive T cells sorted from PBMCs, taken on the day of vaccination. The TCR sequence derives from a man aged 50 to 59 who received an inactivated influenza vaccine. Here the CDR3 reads CAINEPGTGEETQYF. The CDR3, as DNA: TGTGCCATCAATGAGCCCGGGACAGGGGAAGAGACCCAGTACTTC.